In its sample, the clone carrying this T cell receptor beta chain was seen a few times. Its antigen is unknown. Unique molecular identifiers tagged the TCR beta cDNA libraries. Input amounts of roughly 0.85 to 10 million T cells were used. These gave around 500,000 cDNA molecules, so each molecule approximated one T cell. MiXCR, run by TCRdb on the PCR reads, gives a single entry per CDR3 protein. The profile covers roughly 700,000 distinct CDR3 sequences, with 30% appearing a single time and approximately 0.55% taken by the ten largest. Deletions cut 0 bases from V and 4 bases from J, with 11 bases between. Per germline, CDR1 SGHTA and CDR2 FQGNSA. The CDR3 is 15 amino acids. The source of the sample is a study of post-analysis software for immune sequencing data. As for the study in general: Relapsing-remitting, secondary progressive and progressive-relapsing forms made up the multiple sclerosis disease courses. Study-wide results and caveats: Controls showed lower frequencies than patients for roughly 5 TRBV segments, and TRBV5-6, TRBV5-1 and TRBV20-1 were among these. Under the F measure, samples that were prepared in one batch clustered strongly together. When compared against controls, multiple sclerosis patients showed significantly lower normalized Chao1 diversity.

Sequencing input: blood. The rearrangement links TRBV7-2 to TRBJ2-3, with D possibly matching TRBD2 (5 bases). This receptor was obtained from a girl between 10 and 17 years old with multiple sclerosis. CDR3: CASSLAGEVADTQYF. CDR3 sequence (DNA): TGTGCCAGCAGCTTAGCGGGAGAGGTTGCAGATACGCAGTATTTT.